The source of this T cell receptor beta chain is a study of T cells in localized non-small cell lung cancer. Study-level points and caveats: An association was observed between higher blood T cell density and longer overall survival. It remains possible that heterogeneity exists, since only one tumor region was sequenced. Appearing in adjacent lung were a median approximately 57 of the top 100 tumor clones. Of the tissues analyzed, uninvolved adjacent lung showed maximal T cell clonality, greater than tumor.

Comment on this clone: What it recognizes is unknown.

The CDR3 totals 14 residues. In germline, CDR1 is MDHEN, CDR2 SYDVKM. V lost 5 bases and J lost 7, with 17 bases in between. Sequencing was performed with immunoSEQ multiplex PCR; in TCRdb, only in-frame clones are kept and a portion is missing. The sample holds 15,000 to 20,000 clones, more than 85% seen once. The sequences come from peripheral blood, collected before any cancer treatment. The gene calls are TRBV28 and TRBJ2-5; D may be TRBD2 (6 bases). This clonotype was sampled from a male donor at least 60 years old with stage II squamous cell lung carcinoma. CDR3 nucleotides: TGTGCCAGCAGTAAGCCTAGCGCTCAGGTGACCCAGTACTTC. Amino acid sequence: CASSKPSAQVTQYF.